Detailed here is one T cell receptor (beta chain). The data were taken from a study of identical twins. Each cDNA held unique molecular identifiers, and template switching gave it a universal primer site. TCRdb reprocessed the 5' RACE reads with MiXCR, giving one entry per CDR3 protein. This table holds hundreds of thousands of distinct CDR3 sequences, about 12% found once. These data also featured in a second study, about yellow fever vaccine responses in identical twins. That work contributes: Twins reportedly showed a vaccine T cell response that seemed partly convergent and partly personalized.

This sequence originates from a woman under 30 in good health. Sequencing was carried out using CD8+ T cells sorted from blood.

CDR3 nucleotide sequence: TGTGCCAGCAGTGAAGCAGGGTTGGAGGGCTATGGCTACACCTTC. It specifies CASSEAGLEGYGYTF. The chain has TRBV2 and TRBJ1-2; D not certain. The CDR3 has 15 amino acids. Per the germline V gene, CDR1 is SNHLY and CDR2 is FYNNEI. V dropped 0 bases and J dropped 4 bases, with 12 bases sitting between them.